One and the same sample provided the 22 T cell receptor beta chains below, sequenced in a study of human T cells and chemical hapten exposure. Each CDR3 protein is one row after TCRdb ran MiXCR on the RACE reads. Here the sample spans more than 80,000 distinct CDR3 sequences, 9% to 15% being singletons. The time point denotes: pre-sensitization, week 0. Documented treatment: therapeutic diphenylcyclopropenone sensitization with weekly scalp DPC. This sample comprised whole blood, obtained in connection with sensitization to the hapten diphenylcyclopropenone (DPC). The receptors originated from a woman aged 45-60 years with alopecia areata. Some clones in this sample may be carry-over from other donors' samples.

This clonotype was detected only a few times. V is TRBV7-2 and J is TRBJ1-6; D gene ambiguous. The ends were cut back, 7 bases at V and 7 bases at J, with 20 bases in the middle. CDR3 size: 16 residues. CDR1 is SGHTA, CDR2 FQGNSA, per germline. CDR3: CASTGKGRGQNSPLHF. The CDR3 DNA sequence: TGTGCCAGCACCGGAAAAGGCCGCGGCCAAAATTCACCCCTCCACTTT.

The V and J genes are TRBV10-2 and TRBJ2-3; weak D call: TRBD2 (5 bases). This CDR3 region has 13 residues. The germline CDR1 and CDR2 sequences are WSHSY and SAAADI. Trimming took off 5 bases at V and 5 bases at J, with 11 bases between the two ends. The CDR3 DNA is TGCGCCAGCAGTCGATCGGGAATAGATACGCAGTATTTT. Its protein product is CASSRSGIDTQYF.

This clonotype was recorded a few times. The chain combines TRBV18 with TRBJ1-5, with 11 bases identical to TRBD1. The ends lost 2 bases at V and 1 base at J; junction bases unmatched: 7. This CDR3 comprises 18 residues. CDR1 and CDR2 (germline): KGHSH, LQKENI. For the CDR3, the DNA is TGTGCCAGCTCACCATATGGACAGGGGGCGCCGAGCAATCAGCCCCAGCATTTT. Its translation: CASSPYGQGAPSNQPQHF.

This clonotype was seen many times. J is TRBJ1-1 and V is TRBV7-8; D is uncertain. V lost 6 bases to trimming and J lost 0 bases, with 2 bases between them. Germline CDR1 SGHVS, CDR2 FQNEAQ. The length of the CDR3 is 11 residues. The CDR3 sequence: CASRLNTEAFF. The CDR3, as DNA: TGTGCCAGCAGACTGAACACTGAAGCTTTCTTT.

This clonotype came up many times. The V and J genes are TRBV6-5 and TRBJ2-7; no clear D gene. CDR1 MNHEY and CDR2 SVGAGI come from the germline V gene. The CDR3 has 11 residues. Trimming cost V 2 bases and J 5 bases, with 4 bases left between them. CDR3 nucleotide sequence: TGTGCCAGCAGTTACGGGGACGAGCAGTACTTC. Protein: CASSYGDEQYF.

This clonotype has more than one count but fewer than ten. The chain is built from TRBV11-2 and TRBJ2-3; no clear D gene. The CDR3 is 10 residues long. CDR1 and CDR2 (germline): SGHAT, FQNNGV. The CDR3 reads CATGTDTQYF. CDR3 sequence (DNA): TGTGCTACTGGCACAGATACGCAGTATTTT.

V usage is TRBV7-2 and J usage is TRBJ2-1, with D unclear. Per the germline V gene, CDR1 is SGHTA and CDR2 is FQGNSA. The V and J ends lost 3 bases and 7 bases respectively, with 16 bases between them. This CDR3 contains 15 residues. The CDR3 DNA reads TGTGCCAGCAGCTTCTACAGAGTCATTGGGAATGAGCAGTTCTTC. Encoded protein: CASSFYRVIGNEQFF. Supplemented by reference TRBV7-2 and TRBJ2-1, the full variable domain reads GAGVSQSPSNKVTEKGKDVELRCDPISGHTALYWYRQSLGQGLEFLIYFQGNSAPDKSGLPSDRFSAERTGGSVSTLTIQRTQQEDSAVYLCASSFYRVIGNEQFFGPGTRLTVL.

This clonotype turned up a few times. This chain uses TRBV7-2 with TRBJ2-3; 9 bases match TRBD2. The CDR3 loop spans 19 amino acids. V shed 1 base, J shed 2 bases, and the junction held 13 bases outside the gene matches. Germline-derived CDR1 and CDR2 are SGHTA and FQGNSA. CDR3 residues: CASSLVASGTLSATDTQYF. The CDR3 nucleotides read TGTGCCAGCAGCTTAGTTGCTAGCGGGACTCTCTCAGCCACAGATACGCAGTATTTT.

The chain is built from TRBV7-2 and TRBJ2-1, with a weak D call TRBD2 (6 bases). Per germline, CDR1 SGHTA and CDR2 FQGNSA. This CDR3 is 16 amino acids long. V was cut by 1 base and J by 0 bases, with 10 bases left in between. CDR3 loop: CASSLGAGSSYNEQFF. The DNA for the CDR3 is TGTGCCAGCAGCTTAGGGGCGGGGAGCTCCTACAATGAGCAGTTCTTC.

This clonotype was counted at least ten times. The chain employs TRBV7-9 and TRBJ2-2, with D uncertain. Trimming pared 8 bases from V and 0 bases from J, leaving 7 bases between. The CDR3 contains 13 residues. Germline CDR1 is SEHNR and CDR2 is FQNEAQ (reference sequence). Here the CDR3 DNA reads TGTGCCAGCGCAGCCTCGAACACCGGGGAGCTGTTTTTT. Amino acids: CASAASNTGELFF.

Many counts were recorded for this clonotype. The V call is TRBV4-2, the J call TRBJ2-1; tentative D call: TRBD2 (7 bases). Germline V gives CDR1 LGHNA, CDR2 YNFKEQ. This CDR3 region has 18 residues. V shed 0 bases and J shed 2 bases, with 17 bases lying between them. In DNA, the CDR3 is TGTGCCAGCAGCCAAGACGGGGGGCCTACTCCCACCTACAATGAGCAGTTCTTC. Protein: CASSQDGGPTPTYNEQFF.

This clonotype was observed at least ten times. The chain couples TRBV14 to TRBJ1-1; D may be TRBD1 (5 bases). The V gene lost 5 bases and the J gene lost 5 bases, with 15 bases spanning the gap. The CDR3 totals 14 residues. Germline-derived CDR1 and CDR2 are SGHDN and FVKESK. CDR3: CASSGRGFRTEAFF. The DNA of the CDR3 is TGTGCCAGCAGCGGTCGGGGCTTTCGGACTGAAGCTTTCTTT.

This clonotype was found many times. This chain links TRBV3-1 with TRBJ2-5; TRBD2 might be the D (5 bases). This CDR3 spans 13 amino acids. Germline V gene sequence: CDR1 LGHDT, CDR2 YNNKEL (reference sequence). Trimming took off 3 bases at V and 5 bases at J, with 10 bases between the two ends. The CDR3 spells CASSQAGSETQYF. CDR3 DNA sequence: TGTGCCAGCAGCCAGGCGGGTTCTGAGACCCAGTACTTC.

There are a few counts of this clonotype. The chain employs TRBV28 and TRBJ1-1; D remains ambiguous. Trimming cost V 7 bases and J 4 bases, with 13 bases left between them. The CDR3 is 13 amino acids. Germline CDR1 reads MDHEN; CDR2 reads SYDVKM. The CDR3 nucleotides are TGTGCCAGCAACGGTGGTGTCGGCACTGAAGCTTTCTTT. Its translation: CASNGGVGTEAFF. The variable domain in full, with the rest retrieved from reference TRBV28 and TRBJ1-1, is DVKVTQSSRYLVKRTGEKVFLECVQDMDHENMFWYRQDPGLGLRLIYFSYDVKMKEKGDIPEGYSVSREKKERFSLILESASTNQTSMYLCASNGGVGTEAFFGQGTRLTVV.

This clonotype was recorded at least ten times. The chain combines TRBV29-1 with TRBJ2-5; 8 bases align to TRBD1. V shed 6 bases, J shed 1 base, and the junction held 7 bases outside the gene matches. The CDR3 is 14 amino acids. The germline CDR1 and CDR2 sequences are SQVTM and ANQGSEA. The CDR3 region is CSVPYGQGQETQYF. For the CDR3, the DNA is TGCAGCGTCCCCTACGGACAGGGCCAAGAGACCCAGTACTTC. Full variable domain (missing parts from reference TRBV29-1 and TRBJ2-5): SAVISQKPSRDICQRGTSLTIQCQVDSQVTMMFWYRQQPGQSLTLIATANQGSEATYESGFVIDKFPISRPNLTFSTLTVSNMSPEDSSIYLCSVPYGQGQETQYFGPGTRLLVL.

This clonotype was observed many times. The chain joins TRBV27 to TRBJ2-3; D possibly corresponds to TRBD2 (6 bases). With 4 bases removed from V and 2 bases from J, the gap between germline ends came to 16 bases. The germline V gene has CDR1 MNHEY and CDR2 SMNVEV (reference sequence). This CDR3 region has 16 residues. In DNA form, the CDR3 reads TGTGCCAGCAGTTCGCTGACTAGTCCCGTCACAGATACGCAGTATTTT. Its protein is CASSSLTSPVTDTQYF.

There are many counts of this clonotype. The rearrangement joins TRBV2 to TRBJ1-4; a weak D match, TRBD1 (5 bases). Per germline, CDR1 SNHLY and CDR2 FYNNEI. Trimming pared 9 bases from V and 5 bases from J, leaving 16 bases between. The CDR3 covers 14 residues. Here the CDR3 DNA reads TGTGCCAGTTTACCGGGACGGGGCAATGAAAAACTGTTTTTT. As protein: CASLPGRGNEKLFF. The full variable domain, with the rest looked up from reference TRBV2 and TRBJ1-4, is EPEVTQTPSHQVTQMGQEVILRCVPISNHLYFYWYRQILGQKVEFLVSFYNNEISEKSEIFDDQFSVERPDGSNFTLKIRSTKLEDSAMYFCASLPGRGNEKLFFGSGTQLSVL.

This clonotype was counted only a few times. The rearrangement links TRBV29-1 to TRBJ2-5; no firm D call. Germline lookup yields CDR1 SQVTM and CDR2 ANQGSEA. CDR3 length: 13 amino acids. The V gene lost 6 bases and the J gene lost 2 bases, with 13 bases spanning the gap. The DNA for the CDR3 is TGCAGCGTGCAAAATTCGGAGCAAGAGACCCAGTACTTC. It codes for CSVQNSEQETQYF.

This clonotype has more than one count but fewer than ten. V usage is TRBV4-1 and J usage is TRBJ2-3, with D unresolved. CDR1 and CDR2 from the germline V gene are MGHRA and YSYEKL. The CDR3 length is 16 residues. V was pared by 0 bases and J by 0 bases, with 10 bases between. In DNA, the CDR3 is TGCGCCAGCAGCCAAGATGAGGTACCTAGCACAGATACGCAGTATTTT. Translation: CASSQDEVPSTDTQYF.

This clonotype has ten or more counts. The chain carries TRBV12-3 or TRBV12-4 and TRBJ2-7, with 7 nucleotides matching TRBD1. Trimming at V came to 10 bases and at J to 3 bases, leaving 6 bases not matched to a gene. The CDR3 length is 12 residues. CDR3 sequence (DNA): TGTGCCACCCGACAGGGTGTCTACGAGCAGTACTTC. It encodes CATRQGVYEQYF.

This clonotype has at least ten counts. This rearrangement joins TRBV6-1 to TRBJ1-6; no clear D. Germline V lookup: CDR1 MNHNS, CDR2 SASEGT. Trimming removed 7 bases at V and 9 bases at J, with 16 bases between. The CDR3 consists of 14 residues. The CDR3 nucleotides read TGTGCCAGCACCCCCCGGGTGTGGGTTTCACCCCTCCACTTT. Translating it yields CASTPRVWVSPLHF.

This clonotype has at least ten counts. V usage is TRBV28 and J usage is TRBJ1-5; 7 nucleotides match TRBD1. The ends lost 3 bases at V and 3 bases at J; junction bases unmatched: 5. The CDR3 length is 15 residues. Germline assignment: CDR1 MDHEN and CDR2 SYDVKM. The CDR3 DNA is TGTGCCAGCAGTTTGGGACAGATACCCAATCAGCCCCAGCATTTT. Amino acids: CASSLGQIPNQPQHF.